This T cell receptor beta chain was captured by sequencing in a study of blood T cell repertoires in COVID-19. Study information: Acute and convalescent COVID-19 samples came from the United States, Italy and Spain. Sources were T cells, B-cell-depleted T cells, or PBMCs; the material itself was cDNA or gDNA.

The germline gives CDR1 KGHSH, CDR2 LQKENI. This CDR3 comprises 14 residues. The V and J ends lost 5 bases and 5 bases respectively, with 10 bases between them. In the study's own analysis: Scientists estimated how many nucleated cells there were by amplifying reference gene primers. The method was immunoSEQ multiplex PCR; TCRdb's version includes in-frame clones alone and lacks a portion of them. Clone size and the V and J calls come from that table; the DNA yielded D and trimming. The table includes about 150,000 clones, about four fifths detected once. The sample comprised peripheral blood. The TCR sequence derives from a man in his 60s with acute or convalescent COVID-19. This chain connects TRBV18 to TRBJ1-6, with D possibly matching TRBD1 (6 bases). In DNA, the CDR3 is TGTGCCAGCTCATCGGGACACAATAATTCACCCCTCCACTTT. It yields the protein CASSSGHNNSPLHF. The full variable domain, completed using reference TRBV18 and TRBJ1-6, is NAGVMQNPRHLVRRRGQEARLRCSPMKGHSHVYWYRQLPEEGLKFMVYLQKENIIDESGMPKERFSAEFPKEGPSILRIQQVVRGDSAAYFCASSSGHNNSPLHFGNGTRLTVT.